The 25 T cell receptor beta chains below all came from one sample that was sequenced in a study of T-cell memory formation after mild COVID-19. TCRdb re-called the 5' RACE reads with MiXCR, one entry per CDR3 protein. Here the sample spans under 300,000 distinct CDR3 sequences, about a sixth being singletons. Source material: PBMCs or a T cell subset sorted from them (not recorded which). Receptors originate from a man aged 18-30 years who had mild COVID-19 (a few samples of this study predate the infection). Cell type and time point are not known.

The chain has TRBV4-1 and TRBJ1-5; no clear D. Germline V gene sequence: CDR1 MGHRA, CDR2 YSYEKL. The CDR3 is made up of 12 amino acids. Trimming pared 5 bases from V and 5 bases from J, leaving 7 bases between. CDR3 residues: CASSTSDQPQHF. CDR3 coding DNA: TGCGCCAGCAGCACCAGCGATCAGCCCCAGCATTTT.

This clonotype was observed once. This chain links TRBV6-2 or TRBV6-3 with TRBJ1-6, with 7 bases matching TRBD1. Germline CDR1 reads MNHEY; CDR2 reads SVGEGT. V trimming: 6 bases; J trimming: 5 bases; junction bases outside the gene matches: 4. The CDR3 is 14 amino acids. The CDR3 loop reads CASRTGVDNSPLHF. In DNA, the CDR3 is TGTGCCAGCAGAACAGGGGTGGATAATTCACCCCTCCACTTT.

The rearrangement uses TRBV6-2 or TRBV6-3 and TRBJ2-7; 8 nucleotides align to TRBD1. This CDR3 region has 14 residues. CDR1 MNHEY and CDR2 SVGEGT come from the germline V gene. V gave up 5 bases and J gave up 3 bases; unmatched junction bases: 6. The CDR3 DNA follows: TGTGCCAGCAGTGCCGGGACAGGACTCTACGAGCAGTACTTC. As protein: CASSAGTGLYEQYF.

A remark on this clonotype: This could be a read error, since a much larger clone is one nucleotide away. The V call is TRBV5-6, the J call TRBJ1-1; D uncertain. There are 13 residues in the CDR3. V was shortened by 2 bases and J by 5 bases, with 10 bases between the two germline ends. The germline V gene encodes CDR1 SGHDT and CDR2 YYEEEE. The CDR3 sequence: CASSLRWWTEAFF. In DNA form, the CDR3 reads TGTGCCAGCAGCTTAAGGTGGTGGACTGAAGCTTTCTTT. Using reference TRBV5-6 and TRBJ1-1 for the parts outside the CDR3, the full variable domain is DAGVTQSPTHLIKTRGQQVTLRCSPKSGHDTVSWYQQALGQGPQFIFQYYEEEERQRGNFPDRFSGHQFPNYSSELNVNALLLGDSALYLCASSLRWWTEAFFGQGTRLTVV.

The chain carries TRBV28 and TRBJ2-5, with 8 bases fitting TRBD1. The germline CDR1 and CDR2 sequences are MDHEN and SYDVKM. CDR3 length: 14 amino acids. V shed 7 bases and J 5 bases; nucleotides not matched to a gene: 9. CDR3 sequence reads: CASTDQGARETQYF. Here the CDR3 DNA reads TGTGCCAGCACGGACCAGGGGGCTAGGGAGACCCAGTACTTC.

This CDR3 is CASSPSVTDKETQYF. CDR3 bases: TGTGCCAGCAGCCCCTCTGTGACAGATAAAGAGACCCAGTACTTC. The chain carries TRBV7-2 and TRBJ2-5; D might be TRBD1 (5 bases). The V end lost 5 bases, the J end lost 3 bases, and 16 bases lay between the germline ends. From germline, CDR1 is SGHTA and CDR2 FQGNSA. The CDR3 is 15 residues long.

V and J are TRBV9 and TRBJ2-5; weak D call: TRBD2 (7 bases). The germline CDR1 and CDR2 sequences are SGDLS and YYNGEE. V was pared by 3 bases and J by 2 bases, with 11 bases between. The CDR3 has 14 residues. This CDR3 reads CASSGGRGQETQYF. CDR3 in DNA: TGTGCCAGCAGCGGAGGGAGGGGGCAAGAGACCCAGTACTTC.

Here the CDR3 DNA reads TGTGCCAGCAGCCAAGGTCAGCCTGGCGAGCAGTACTTC. It specifies CASSQGQPGEQYF. The rearrangement uses TRBV3-1 and TRBJ2-7; D gene uncertain. CDR1 and CDR2 from the germline V gene are LGHDT and YNNKEL (reference sequence). CDR3 length: 13 amino acids. V lost 1 base and J 6 bases, leaving 10 bases between the germline ends.

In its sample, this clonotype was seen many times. CDR3 sequence reads: CASRGPYDGYTF. As DNA, the CDR3 is TGTGCCAGCAGAGGCCCCTACGATGGCTACACCTTC. The chain joins TRBV28 to TRBJ1-2; D gene ambiguous. V was shortened by 6 bases and J by 6 bases, with 11 bases between the two germline ends. The CDR3 is 12 amino acids. Per germline, CDR1 MDHEN and CDR2 SYDVKM.

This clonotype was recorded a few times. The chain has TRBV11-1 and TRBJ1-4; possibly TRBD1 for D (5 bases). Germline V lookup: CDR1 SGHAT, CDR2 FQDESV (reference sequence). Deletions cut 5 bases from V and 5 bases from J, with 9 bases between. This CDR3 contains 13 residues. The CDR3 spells CASSPDMNEKLFF. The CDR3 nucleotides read TGTGCCAGCAGCCCGGACATGAATGAAAAACTGTTTTTT.

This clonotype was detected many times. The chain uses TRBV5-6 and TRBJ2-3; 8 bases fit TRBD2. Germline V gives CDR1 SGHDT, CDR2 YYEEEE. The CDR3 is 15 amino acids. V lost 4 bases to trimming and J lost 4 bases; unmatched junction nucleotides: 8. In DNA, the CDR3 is TGTGCCAGCAGCCACGGCGGGGGGACATCAGATACGCAGTATTTT. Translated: CASSHGGGTSDTQYF.

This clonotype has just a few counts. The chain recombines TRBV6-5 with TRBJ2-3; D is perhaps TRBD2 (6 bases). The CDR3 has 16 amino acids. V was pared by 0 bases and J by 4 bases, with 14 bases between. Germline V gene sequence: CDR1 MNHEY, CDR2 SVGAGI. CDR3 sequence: CASSYSIEGTSDTQYF. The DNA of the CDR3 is TGTGCCAGCAGTTACTCGATTGAGGGGACTTCAGATACGCAGTATTTT.

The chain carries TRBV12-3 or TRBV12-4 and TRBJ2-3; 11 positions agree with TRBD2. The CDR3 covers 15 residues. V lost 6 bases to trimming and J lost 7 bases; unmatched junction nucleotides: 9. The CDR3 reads CASSSPGLAVYTQYF. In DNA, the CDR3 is TGTGCCAGCAGCTCCCCGGGACTAGCGGTGTATACGCAGTATTTT.

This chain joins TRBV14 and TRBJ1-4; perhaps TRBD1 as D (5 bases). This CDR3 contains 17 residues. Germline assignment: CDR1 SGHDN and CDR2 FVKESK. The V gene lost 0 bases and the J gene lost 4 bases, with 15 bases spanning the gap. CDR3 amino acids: CASSQDPAGRVNEKLFF. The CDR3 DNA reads TGTGCCAGCAGCCAAGATCCTGCGGGACGGGTTAATGAAAAACTGTTTTTT.

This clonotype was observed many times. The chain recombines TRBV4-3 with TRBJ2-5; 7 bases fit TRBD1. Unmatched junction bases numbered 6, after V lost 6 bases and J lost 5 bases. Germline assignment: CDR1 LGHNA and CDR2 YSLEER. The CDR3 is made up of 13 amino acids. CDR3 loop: CASSQDRRETQYF. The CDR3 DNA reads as TGCGCCAGCAGTCAGGACAGGAGGGAGACCCAGTACTTC.

CDR3 DNA sequence: TGTGCCAGCAGCGTTTCCGGCCACCCAAGCACCGGGGAGCTGTTTTTT. Encoded protein: CASSVSGHPSTGELFF. The chain combines TRBV9 with TRBJ2-2; D not resolved. Trimming took 2 bases from V and 4 from J, leaving 15 bases between them. This CDR3 comprises 16 residues. Germline V gene data show CDR1 as SGDLS and CDR2 as YYNGEE. Filled out from reference TRBV9 and TRBJ2-2, the complete variable domain reads DSGVTQTPKHLITATGQRVTLRCSPRSGDLSVYWYQQSLDQGLQFLIQYYNGEERAKGNILERFSAQQFPDLHSELNLSSLELGDSALYFCASSVSGHPSTGELFFGEGSRLTVL.

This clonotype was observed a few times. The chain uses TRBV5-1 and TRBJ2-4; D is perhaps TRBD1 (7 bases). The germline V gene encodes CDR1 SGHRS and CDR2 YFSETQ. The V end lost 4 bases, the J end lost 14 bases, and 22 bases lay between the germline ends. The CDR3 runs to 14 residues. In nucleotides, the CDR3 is TGCGCCAGCAGCCCCACAGGGGTTATCAGGGGGGAGTACTTC. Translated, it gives CASSPTGVIRGEYF.

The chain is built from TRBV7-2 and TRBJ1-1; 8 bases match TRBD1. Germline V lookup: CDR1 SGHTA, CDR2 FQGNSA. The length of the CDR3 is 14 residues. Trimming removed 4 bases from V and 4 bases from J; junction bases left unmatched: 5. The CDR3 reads CASSSDRGFTEAFF. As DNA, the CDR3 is TGTGCCAGCAGCTCTGACAGGGGTTTCACTGAAGCTTTCTTT.

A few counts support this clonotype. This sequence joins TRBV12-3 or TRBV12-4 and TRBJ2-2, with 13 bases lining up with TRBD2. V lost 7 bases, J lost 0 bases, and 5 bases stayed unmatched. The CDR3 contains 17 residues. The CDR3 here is CASTLTSGGSNTGELFF. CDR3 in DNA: TGTGCCAGCACCCTGACTAGCGGGGGGTCGAACACCGGGGAGCTGTTTTTT.

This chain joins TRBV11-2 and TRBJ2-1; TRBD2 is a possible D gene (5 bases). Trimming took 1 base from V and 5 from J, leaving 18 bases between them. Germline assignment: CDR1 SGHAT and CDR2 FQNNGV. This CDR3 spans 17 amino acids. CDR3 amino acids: CASSLGGWGAEHNEQFF. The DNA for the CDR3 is TGTGCCAGCAGCTTAGGGGGTTGGGGAGCGGAACACAATGAGCAGTTCTTC.

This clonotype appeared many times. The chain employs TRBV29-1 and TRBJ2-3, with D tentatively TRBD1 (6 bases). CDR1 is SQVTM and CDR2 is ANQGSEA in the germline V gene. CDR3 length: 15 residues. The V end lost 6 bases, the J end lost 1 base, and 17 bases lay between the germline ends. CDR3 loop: CSVTGQGPGTDTQYF. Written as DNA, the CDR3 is TGCAGCGTCACGGGGCAGGGGCCTGGCACAGATACGCAGTATTTT.

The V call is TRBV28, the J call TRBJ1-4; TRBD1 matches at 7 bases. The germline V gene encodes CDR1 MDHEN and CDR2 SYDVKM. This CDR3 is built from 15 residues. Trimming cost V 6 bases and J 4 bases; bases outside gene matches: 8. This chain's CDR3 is CASRGPGQLNEKLFF. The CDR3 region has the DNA TGTGCCAGCAGAGGACCGGGACAGCTTAATGAAAAACTGTTTTTT. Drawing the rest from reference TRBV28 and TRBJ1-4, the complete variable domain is DVKVTQSSRYLVKRTGEKVFLECVQDMDHENMFWYRQDPGLGLRLIYFSYDVKMKEKGDIPEGYSVSREKKERFSLILESASTNQTSMYLCASRGPGQLNEKLFFGSGTQLSVL.

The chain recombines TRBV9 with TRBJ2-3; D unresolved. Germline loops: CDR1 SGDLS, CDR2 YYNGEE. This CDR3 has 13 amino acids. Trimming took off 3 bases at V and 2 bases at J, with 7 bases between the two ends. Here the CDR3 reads CASSGRNTDTQYF. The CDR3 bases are TGTGCCAGCAGCGGCAGAAACACAGATACGCAGTATTTT.

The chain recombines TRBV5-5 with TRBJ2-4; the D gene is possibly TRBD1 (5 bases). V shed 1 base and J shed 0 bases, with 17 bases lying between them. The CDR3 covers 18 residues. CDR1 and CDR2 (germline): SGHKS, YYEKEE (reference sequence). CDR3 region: CASSLLPSLGLAKNIQYF. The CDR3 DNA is TGTGCCAGCAGCTTGCTCCCCTCGTTGGGGCTAGCCAAAAACATTCAGTACTTC.

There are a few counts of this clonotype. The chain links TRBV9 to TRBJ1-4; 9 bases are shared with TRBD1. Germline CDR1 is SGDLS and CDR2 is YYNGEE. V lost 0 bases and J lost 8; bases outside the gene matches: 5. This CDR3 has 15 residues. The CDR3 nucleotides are TGTGCCAGCAGCGTAGAGGGACAGGGAGGCGAAAAACTGTTTTTT. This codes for CASSVEGQGGEKLFF.